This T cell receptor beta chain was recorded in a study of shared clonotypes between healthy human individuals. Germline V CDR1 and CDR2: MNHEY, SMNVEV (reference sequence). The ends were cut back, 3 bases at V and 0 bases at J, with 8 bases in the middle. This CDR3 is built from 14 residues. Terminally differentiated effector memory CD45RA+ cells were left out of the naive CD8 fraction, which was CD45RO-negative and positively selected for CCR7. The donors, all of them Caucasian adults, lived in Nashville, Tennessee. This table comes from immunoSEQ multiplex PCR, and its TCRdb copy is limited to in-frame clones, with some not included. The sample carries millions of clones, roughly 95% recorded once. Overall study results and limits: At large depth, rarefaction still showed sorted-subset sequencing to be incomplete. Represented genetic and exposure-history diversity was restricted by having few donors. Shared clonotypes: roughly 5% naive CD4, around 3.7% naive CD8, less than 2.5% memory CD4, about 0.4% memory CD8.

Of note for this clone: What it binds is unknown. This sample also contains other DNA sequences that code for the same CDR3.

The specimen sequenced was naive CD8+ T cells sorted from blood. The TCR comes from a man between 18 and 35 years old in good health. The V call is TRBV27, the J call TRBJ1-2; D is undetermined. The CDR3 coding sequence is TGTGCCAGCAGTTTCGTGGGATCTAACTATGGCTACACCTTC. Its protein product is CASSFVGSNYGYTF.